These 19 T cell receptor beta chains were all obtained from the same sample, sequenced in a study of molecular identifiers for immune sequencing clone quantification. Each CDR3 protein gets one entry after TCRdb re-called the PCR reads with MiXCR. The repertoire includes about 65,000 distinct CDR3 sequences, about 18% of them detected once, and roughly 1.6% sits in the top ten. Sequenced input: naive CD8+ T cells from blood, with Jurkat cell RNA spiked in. Stated subset: FACS-sorted CD8+CD4-CCR7+CD45RA+ naive T cells. The receptors were gathered from a human donor in good health. Some libraries in this study had Jurkat cell RNA spiked in.

This clonotype was picked up many times. The chain is built from TRBV6-5 and TRBJ2-2, with D perhaps TRBD1 (5 bases). V lost 6 bases and J lost 1, with 9 bases in between. The germline V gene encodes CDR1 MNHEY and CDR2 SVGAGI. The CDR3 spans 14 residues. The CDR3, as DNA: TGTGCCAGCAGCCAAGGGGAGAACACCGGGGAGCTGTTTTTT. Its translation: CASSQGENTGELFF.

This clonotype was counted ten times or more. The chain joins TRBV11-2 to TRBJ2-1; D unclear. Trimming removed 4 bases at V and 3 bases at J, with 4 bases between. The germline V gene encodes CDR1 SGHAT and CDR2 FQNNGV. CDR3 length equals 12 residues. CDR3 loop: CASSSIYNEQFF. The CDR3 DNA reads TGTGCCAGCAGCTCAATCTACAATGAGCAGTTCTTC.

This clonotype was detected ten times or more. The chain carries TRBV4-1 and TRBJ2-3; TRBD1 matches at 8 bases. The CDR3 covers 15 residues. The ends lost 2 bases at V and 3 bases at J; junction bases unmatched: 4. Germline values: CDR1 MGHRA, CDR2 YSYEKL. DNA of the CDR3: TGCGCCAGCAGCCAAAGGACAGGGAGTACAGATACGCAGTATTTT. It yields the protein CASSQRTGSTDTQYF.

This clonotype has at least ten counts. The chain links TRBV14 to TRBJ2-3, with D unclear. V was pared by 0 bases and J by 6 bases, with 7 bases between. The CDR3 is made up of 13 amino acids. Germline V gene data show CDR1 as SGHDN and CDR2 as FVKESK. The CDR3 DNA reads TGTGCCAGCAGCCAAGACCCCTCGGATACGCAGTATTTT. This codes for CASSQDPSDTQYF.

A word on this clonotype: Since the CDR3 does not end with the conserved phenylalanine or tryptophan, this likely comes from a read error. The chain is built from TRBV4-1 and TRBJ2-1, with D unclear. CDR3 length: 15 residues. Germline V gives CDR1 MGHRA, CDR2 YSYEKL. Trimming stripped 1 base from V and 4 bases from J, with 11 bases between. DNA of the CDR3: TGCGCCAGCAGCCAAGGGCCCTCTATTTACAATGAGCAGTTCCTC. The encoded protein is CASSQGPSIYNEQFL.

In this sample, this clonotype turned up many times. The V call is TRBV7-6, the J call TRBJ1-1; D unresolved. The germline V gene encodes CDR1 SGHVS and CDR2 FNYEAQ. The CDR3 consists of 13 residues. Trimming took off 1 base at V and 4 bases at J, with 7 bases between the two ends. The CDR3 region has the DNA TGTGCCAGCAGCTTAGAGCGGGGCACTGAAGCTTTCTTT. Its protein is CASSLERGTEAFF. Drawing the rest from reference TRBV7-6 and TRBJ1-1, the complete variable domain is GAGVSQSPRYKVTKRGQDVALRCDPISGHVSLYWYRQALGQGPEFLTYFNYEAQQDKSGLPNDRFSAERPEGSISTLTIQRTEQRDSAMYRCASSLERGTEAFFGQGTRLTVV.

This clonotype was observed a few times. The V gene is TRBV15, the J gene TRBJ2-1, with D perhaps matching TRBD2 (5 bases). This CDR3 contains 17 residues. The V end lost 5 bases, the J end lost 5 bases, and 22 bases lay between the germline ends. The germline V gene encodes CDR1 LNHNV and CDR2 YYDKDF (reference sequence). CDR3 sequence reads: CATSQKLGRWKDNEQFF. CDR3 nucleotides: TGTGCCACCAGCCAAAAACTAGGACGATGGAAAGACAATGAGCAGTTCTTC.

This clonotype appeared a few times. A much larger clonotype is one base distant, so this may be a read error. The V and J genes are TRBV6-5 and TRBJ2-6, with D tentatively TRBD1 (6 bases). Germline V gene lookup returns CDR1 MNHEY and CDR2 SVGAGI. Trimming cost V 8 bases and J 3 bases, with 14 bases left between them. CDR3 length equals 15 residues. CDR3 DNA: TGTGCCAGCGGACCAACAGGGTATGGGGCCAACGTCCTGACTTTC. It encodes CASGPTGYGANVLTF.

In its sample, this clonotype was seen many times. The chain uses TRBV29-1 and TRBJ2-7; 13 bases agree with TRBD2. V lost 5 bases and J lost 4; bases outside the gene matches: 5. The CDR3 has 14 residues. From germline, CDR1 is SQVTM and CDR2 ANQGSEA. DNA for the CDR3: TGCAGCGTTCGGAGACTAGCGGGAGGTTACGAGCAGTACTTC. It yields the protein CSVRRLAGGYEQYF.

This clonotype has ten or more counts. The chain joins TRBV28 to TRBJ2-1, with D maybe TRBD2 (6 bases). Trimming removed 7 bases from V and 3 bases from J, with 19 bases in between. The CDR3 sequence is 16 residues long. Germline assignment: CDR1 MDHEN and CDR2 SYDVKM. CDR3 residues: CASTSPSEGGYNEQFF. The CDR3 DNA sequence: TGTGCCAGCACTTCTCCTTCAGAGGGAGGCTACAATGAGCAGTTCTTC.

This clonotype was observed many times. The chain couples TRBV29-1 to TRBJ2-2, with 10 bases that match TRBD1. With 6 bases clipped from V and 5 bases from J, the junction kept 12 bases outside the gene matches. CDR1 is SQVTM, CDR2 ANQGSEA, per germline. The CDR3 is 16 amino acids. CDR3 sequence (DNA): TGCAGCGTGGACATAAGCGGGACAGGGGTGACCGGGGAGCTGTTTTTT. Protein sequence: CSVDISGTGVTGELFF.

This clonotype was seen at least ten times. The chain joins TRBV29-1 to TRBJ1-3, with 7 bases aligning to TRBD1. CDR3 length: 17 amino acids. The trim removed 2 bases at V and 0 bases at J, leaving 10 bases unmatched. Germline V gene lookup returns CDR1 SQVTM and CDR2 ANQGSEA. The CDR3 region is CSVEHLTGTVSGNTIYF. In DNA form, the CDR3 reads TGCAGCGTTGAACACCTGACAGGGACGGTCTCTGGAAACACCATATATTTT.

This clonotype was found many times. This chain joins TRBV5-6 and TRBJ1-5; no clear D. The CDR3 is made up of 16 amino acids. V was cut by 4 bases and J by 1 base, with 15 bases left in between. Germline V CDR1 and CDR2: SGHDT, YYEEEE. CDR3 sequence reads: CASSLTRGFSNQPQHF. In DNA, the CDR3 is TGTGCCAGCAGCCTGACCCGCGGGTTCAGCAATCAGCCCCAGCATTTT.

This clonotype was detected only a few times. The chain carries TRBV19 and TRBJ1-3; TRBD1 matches 9 bases. Germline-derived CDR1 and CDR2 are LNHDA and SQIVND (reference sequence). The V segment lost 5 bases and the J segment 7 bases; nucleotides outside the gene matches: 6. The CDR3 sequence is 14 residues long. CDR3 region: CASSPGQGWNTIYF. In DNA, the CDR3 is TGTGCCAGTAGTCCCGGACAGGGGTGGAACACCATATATTTT.

This clonotype was counted between two and nine times. A read error may produce the germline difference seen at one junction end. This chain joins TRBV11-2 and TRBJ1-5, with D uncertain. The CDR3 contains 15 residues. Germline CDR1 SGHAT, CDR2 FQNNGV. The CDR3 coding sequence is TGTGCCCGCAGCTTAGACGCAGGTAACAATCAGCCCCAGCATTTT. Protein product: CARSLDAGNNQPQHF.

This clonotype was counted many times. The chain has TRBV19 and TRBJ2-1; D not resolved. Trimming removed 4 bases from V and 0 bases from J, with 13 bases in between. CDR1 is LNHDA, CDR2 SQIVND, per germline (reference sequence). The CDR3 is made up of 16 amino acids. CDR3 in amino acids: CASSKSHYSSYNEQFF. In nucleotides, the CDR3 is TGTGCCAGTAGTAAATCCCATTACAGCTCCTACAATGAGCAGTTCTTC.

As to this clonotype: With a much larger clone just one base away, this may be a read error. This chain uses TRBV30 with TRBJ1-1; TRBD1 is a possible D gene (6 bases). CDR3 length equals 12 residues. Germline CDR1 and CDR2: GTSNPN and SVGIG (reference sequence). The CDR3 loop reads CAWTGVGTGAFF. CDR3 nucleotide sequence: TGTGCCTGGACAGGGGTAGGGACTGGAGCTTTCTTT.

This clonotype has ten or more counts. The genes are TRBV29-1 and TRBJ2-2; 7 nucleotides agree with TRBD2. Unmatched junction bases numbered 7, after V lost 3 bases and J lost 3 bases. The CDR3 is 15 amino acids. Germline loops: CDR1 SQVTM, CDR2 ANQGSEA. This CDR3 reads CSVEGLGRDTGELFF. DNA for the CDR3: TGCAGCGTTGAGGGGTTGGGGAGGGACACCGGGGAGCTGTTTTTT.

This clonotype was seen many times. The V gene is TRBV27, the J gene TRBJ2-3, with 8 bases fitting TRBD2. Germline assignment: CDR1 MNHEY and CDR2 SMNVEV (reference sequence). CDR3 length: 17 residues. J was trimmed by 8 bases and V by 6 bases; bases with no gene match: 19. For the CDR3, the DNA is TGTGCCAGCAGCGTGGTATTGGCGGGAGGACCCTTGCGTACGCAGTATTTT. Protein: CASSVVLAGGPLRTQYF.